This T cell receptor beta chain was retrieved from a study of beta chain features in type 1 diabetes. Study-level background: Taken together, all samples contributed approximately 110,000,000 examined sorted cells. General study points: Moderately but significantly shorter TCRB CDR3s were found in Type 1 diabetes patients in all four CD4+ subsets. Individuals with type 1 diabetes displayed fewer insertions and more deletions at VDJ junctions.

The authors reverse transcribed all of the isolated RNA, so sequencing captured expressed TCRB transcripts. Libraries were prepared by immunoSEQ multiplex PCR; TCRdb keeps only in-frame clonotypes and omits some of them. The sample shows under 450,000 clones, 14% of them seen only once. V gave up 0 bases and J gave up 3 bases, with 17 bases separating them. Germline V gene sequence: CDR1 LGHNA, CDR2 YSLEER. The CDR3 totals 17 residues. A remark on this clone: Its antigen is currently unknown.

Every single donor gave one heparinised blood draw, and these averaged roughly 100 mL. The sequenced sample was naive CD4+ T cells from blood. The origin of this receptor is a man aged 25 to 40 in good health. This chain links TRBV4-3 with TRBJ1-2; D uncertain. This CDR3 is CASSQDVPGNSYYGYTF. The CDR3 DNA is TGCGCCAGCAGCCAAGATGTCCCTGGAAACAGCTACTATGGCTACACCTTC.